Ten or more counts support the clone carrying this T cell receptor beta chain. As yet, its antigen is unknown. CDR1 LGHDT and CDR2 YNNKEL come from the germline V gene (reference sequence). The CDR3 is 14 amino acids. The V gene lost 0 bases and the J gene lost 4 bases, with 7 bases spanning the gap. The library protocol tagged individual cDNA molecules with unique molecular identifiers. From the 5' RACE reads, TCRdb called clonotypes with MiXCR, one entry per CDR3 protein. The table includes approximately 27,000 distinct CDR3 sequences, roughly 5% detected once. This sample was taken from a study of early T cells in non-severe SARS-CoV-2 infection. Study details: Whole-blood bulk RNA, unsorted, was sequenced, and chains were unpaired.

Broader study findings: VDJdb-based matching was biased toward anti-spike CD8 responses and missed private and CD4 specificities.

The clonotype originates from an adult who was a healthcare worker with PCR-confirmed SARS-CoV-2 infection or an uninfected control (not recorded which). V gene TRBV3-1 combines with J gene TRBJ1-3, with D uncertain. What was sequenced was whole blood. In DNA, the CDR3 is TGTGCCAGCAGCCAAGAAATGGTCGGAAACACCATATATTTT. As protein: CASSQEMVGNTIYF. The full variable domain, with the rest looked up from reference TRBV3-1 and TRBJ1-3, is DTAVSQTPKYLVTQMGNDKSIKCEQNLGHDTMYWYKQDSKKFLKIMFSYNNKELIINETVPNRFSPKSPDKAHLNLHINSLELGDSAVYFCASSQEMVGNTIYFGEGSWLTVV.